The clone carrying this T cell receptor beta chain was observed a few times. The source of the sample is a study of regulatory T cells in long-lasting Graves disease. The time point denotes: persistent/refractory GD, antithyroid drugs over 5 years with positive TRAb. PBMCs provided the RNA from which the TCR library was made. V dropped 6 bases and J dropped 2; count of bases not matched to a gene: 4. The CDR3 length is 15 residues. The germline CDR1 and CDR2 sequences are MNHNS and SASEGT. The TCR beta library used iRepertoire HTBI primers with Arm-PCR amplification of CDR3. Each CDR3 protein gets one entry after TCRdb re-called the multiplex PCR reads with MiXCR. This sample has 400,000 to 450,000 distinct CDR3 sequences, with roughly a quarter found just once.

The gene calls are TRBV6-1 and TRBJ2-6; 7 bases are shared with TRBD1. The clonotype originates from a female donor with Graves disease. The material was peripheral blood mononuclear cells (PBMCs), obtained when the disease was refractory, from a patient treated with antithyroid drugs. CDR3 in DNA: TGTGCCAGCAGGGCCGGGACAGCTGGGGCCAACGTCCTGACTTTC. This translates into CASRAGTAGANVLTF.